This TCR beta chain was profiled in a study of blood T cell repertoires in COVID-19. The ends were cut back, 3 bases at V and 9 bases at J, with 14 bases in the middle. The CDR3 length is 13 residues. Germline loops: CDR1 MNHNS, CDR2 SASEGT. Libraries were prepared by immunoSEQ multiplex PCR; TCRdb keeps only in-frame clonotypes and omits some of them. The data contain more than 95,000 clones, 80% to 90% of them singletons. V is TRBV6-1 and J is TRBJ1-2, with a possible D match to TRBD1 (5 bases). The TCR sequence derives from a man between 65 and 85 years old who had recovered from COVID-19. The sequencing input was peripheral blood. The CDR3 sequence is CASSETREDSYTF. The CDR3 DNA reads TGTGCCAGCAGTGAGACACGGGAGGACAGCTACACCTTC.